The clone carrying this T cell receptor beta chain was detected many times. The antigen remains unidentified. Caucasian, healthy and from Russia, the donors were aged between roughly 6 and 95. Per germline, CDR1 SGHTA and CDR2 FQGTGA. The CDR3 is 13 amino acids. V lost 1 base and J 2 bases, leaving 5 bases between the germline ends. The data are from a study of blood T cells in healthy people across ages. Study-wide results and caveats: The unsorted PBMCs prevented any conclusive comparison of naive versus antigen-experienced cells. When set beside aged donors, long-lived donors presented more naive CD4+ cells and higher diversity. The recorded TCR beta diversity per million T cells decreased in a roughly linear manner with age.

The authors ran a second PCR of about 6 to 11 cycles using a sample-barcoded 5' primer and a J-beta primer mix. From the 5' RACE reads, TCRdb called clonotypes with MiXCR, one entry per CDR3 protein. The data contain approximately 730,000 distinct CDR3 sequences, about 40% of them singletons. The chain carries TRBV7-3 and TRBJ2-5; D call uncertain. Sequencing was carried out using blood. This TCR derives from a woman in her fifties or sixties in good health. The CDR3 nucleotides are TGTGCCAGCAGCTTAAACAGACAAGAGACCCAGTACTTC. Protein: CASSLNRQETQYF.